This T cell receptor beta chain appears in the sequencing data of a study of T cell responses to AZD1222 COVID-19 vaccine. Study results and limitations: Donors were chiefly white British, with a greater number of females, and clonal diversity was perhaps underestimated. With dominance at 160-218 and 743-854, vaccine-associated CD4 TCRs spanned spike. Two AZD1222 doses significantly raised spike-specific TCR breadth and depth over controls.

Assay: immunoSEQ multiplex PCR; the TCRdb copy retains only in-frame clones and omits some. This table holds 100,000 to 120,000 clones, roughly 89% found once. Germline CDR1 and CDR2: MNHEY and SMNVEV (reference sequence). V gave up 6 bases and J gave up 4 bases, with 14 bases separating them. The CDR3 spans 14 residues. Worth noting for this clone: Its matching antigen is unknown.

The sequencing used peripheral blood, collected on day 0 of MenACWY control vaccination. The TCR originated in an adult in good health. The chain carries TRBV27 and TRBJ2-3; D may be TRBD2 (6 bases). CDR3 nucleotides: TGTGCCAGCAGGACTAGTTTAGAGGCAGATACGCAGTATTTT. It specifies CASRTSLEADTQYF.